This record looks at one TCR beta chain sequence and its context. The antigen remains undetermined. J lost 10 bases, V lost 4 bases, and 7 bases had no gene match. Germline assignment: CDR1 LGHNA and CDR2 YSLEER. The CDR3 is made up of 16 amino acids. This record comes from a study of shared clonotypes between healthy human individuals. Study-level information: Contributing individuals were a couple of females and a few males aged 18 to 49.

Caucasian adults living in Nashville, Tennessee, provided all samples. The protocol was immunoSEQ multiplex PCR, while the TCRdb copy is restricted to in-frame clones and leaves out a portion. The repertoire holds roughly 2.5 million clones, with approximately 94% as singletons. Findings of the study overall: Generally, naive subsets came out with larger estimated richness than memory subsets.

This receptor was identified in a young man in good health. The chain couples TRBV4-3 to TRBJ2-1; 16 bases match TRBD2. Sequenced material: naive CD4+ T cells sorted from blood. The subset is: CD45RA+ positively selected. This chain's CDR3 is CASSREPGLAGGEQFF. Here the CDR3 DNA reads TGCGCCAGCAGCCGAGAACCGGGACTAGCGGGAGGGGAGCAGTTCTTC.